The 17 T cell receptor beta chains presented below share a single source sample, sequenced in a study of blood T cell repertoires in COVID-19 (TCRdb year 2020). The library was made by the immunoSEQ multiplex PCR assay. The source is immuneACCESS, and TCRdb retained only in-frame sequences with V and J called. Part of the clones is not carried over; for the studies checked, unresolved V genes explain less than half of this, and the remainder is unexplained. The sample table lists 200,000 or so clones, under 85% of them with a count of one. The ten top clones hold about 6% of the sample. Material: peripheral blood. Receptors originate from a middle-aged woman with acute or convalescent COVID-19.

This chain uses TRBV19 with TRBJ1-1, with D perhaps matching TRBD1 (5 bases). Trimming left V 1 base short and J 2 bases short, with 11 bases between. Germline CDR1 and CDR2: LNHDA and SQIVND (reference sequence). The CDR3 is 15 amino acids. The CDR3 nucleotides are TGTGCCAGTAGTATAGGGGGCGCAGGTAACACTGAAGCTTTCTTT. Protein sequence: CASSIGGAGNTEAFF. Drawing the rest from reference TRBV19 and TRBJ1-1, the complete variable domain is DGGITQSPKYLFRKEGQNVTLSCEQNLNHDAMYWYRQDPGQGLRLIYYSQIVNDFQKGDIAEGYSVSREKKESFPLTVTSAQKNPTAFYLCASSIGGAGNTEAFFGQGTRLTVV.

The rearrangement joins TRBV12-3 or TRBV12-4 to TRBJ2-1, with D perhaps matching TRBD2 (5 bases). This CDR3 spans 12 amino acids. V was clipped by 2 bases and J by 8 bases, with 7 bases between them. The CDR3 region has the DNA TGTGCCAGCAGTTTACTAGCTCATGAGCAGTTCTTC. Its protein is CASSLLAHEQFF.

The chain joins TRBV21-1 to TRBJ1-5. TRBV21-1 is described as a pseudogene. The CDR3 contains 15 residues. In DNA, the CDR3 is TGTGCCAGCAGCCAAGCGGGAGTCCACAATCAGCCCCAGCATTTT. This translates into CASSQAGVHNQPQHF.

The chain couples TRBV9 to TRBJ2-7; 11 positions agree with TRBD2. Germline assignment: CDR1 SGDLS and CDR2 YYNGEE. The CDR3 extends over 16 amino acids. V was pared by 1 base and J by 2 bases, with 5 bases of the junction left unmatched. The CDR3 region is CASSVSGTSGTYEQYF. DNA of the CDR3: TGTGCCAGCAGCGTATCCGGGACTAGCGGAACCTACGAGCAGTACTTC.

The genes are TRBV7-2 and TRBJ1-2; D gene ambiguous. With 4 bases removed from V and 5 bases from J, the gap between germline ends came to 8 bases. This CDR3 is built from 12 residues. The V gene's germline CDR1 is SGHTA and CDR2 FQGNSA. The DNA of the CDR3 is TGTGCCAGCAGCTGGGAGGGATATGGCTACACCTTC. Amino acid sequence: CASSWEGYGYTF.

This clone was detected once. DNA of the CDR3: TGCGCCAGCAGCCAGGAGCGGGGATACGAGCAGTACTTC. This encodes CASSQERGYEQYF. The rearrangement uses TRBV5-1 and TRBJ2-7; 7 nucleotides align to TRBD2. CDR3 length: 13 amino acids. The ends lost 4 bases at V and 4 bases at J; junction bases unmatched: 5. Germline V gives CDR1 SGHRS, CDR2 YFSETQ.

This clone was observed a handful of times. The rearrangement links TRBV24-1 to TRBJ2-5; TRBD1 matches 7 bases. The CDR3 contains 15 residues. V was pared by 6 bases and J by 2 bases, with 8 bases of the junction left unmatched. Germline CDR1 is KGHDR and CDR2 is SFDVKD. The CDR3 bases are TGTGCCACCAGTCCAAGACAGGGTAGTCAAGAGACCCAGTACTTC. Amino acids: CATSPRQGSQETQYF.

V is TRBV25-1 and J is TRBJ2-5; maybe TRBD2 (7 bases). The V gene lost 5 bases and the J gene lost 2 bases, with 12 bases spanning the gap. The CDR3 is 14 amino acids. Germline V gene sequence: CDR1 MGHDK, CDR2 SYGVNS. The chain's CDR3 is CASSTGRVQETQYF. The CDR3 coding sequence is TGTGCCAGCAGTACAGGGAGGGTGCAAGAGACCCAGTACTTC.

This chain links TRBV19 with TRBJ1-1, with D unresolved. Germline lookup yields CDR1 LNHDA and CDR2 SQIVND (reference sequence). This CDR3 comprises 14 residues. V shed 10 bases and J shed 0 bases, with 15 bases lying between them. CDR3 bases: TGTGCCACTAAGAGGGTTGCGCTGAACACTGAAGCTTTCTTT. Amino acids: CATKRVALNTEAFF.

V and J are TRBV11-2 and TRBJ2-3, with 10 positions matching TRBD2. The CDR3 is made up of 16 amino acids. The V gene end was trimmed by 5 bases and the J gene end by 0 bases; junction bases not matched to a gene: 5. The germline V gene has CDR1 SGHAT and CDR2 FQNNGV. The CDR3 loop is CASSRTSGASTDTQYF. CDR3 bases: TGTGCCAGCAGCCGTACTAGCGGGGCTAGCACAGATACGCAGTATTTT.

The CDR3 here is CASSPRPAGTGSTEAFF. As DNA, the CDR3 is TGTGCCAGTAGTCCGCGACCGGCCGGGACAGGGAGCACTGAAGCTTTCTTT. This rearrangement joins TRBV19 to TRBJ1-1; 9 positions agree with TRBD1. The V gene's germline CDR1 is LNHDA and CDR2 SQIVND (reference sequence). Germline trimming cut 5 bases from V and 4 bases from J; bases unmatched to any gene: 14. This CDR3 is 17 amino acids long.

V and J are TRBV29-1 and TRBJ2-7; 7 bases line up with TRBD2. Germline CDR1 SQVTM, CDR2 ANQGSEA. The CDR3 contains 16 residues. J was trimmed by 0 bases and V by 4 bases; bases with no gene match: 12. Written as DNA, the CDR3 is TGCAGCGTTGGATCCTTGAGCGGGATAAGCTCCTACGAGCAGTACTTC. Protein sequence: CSVGSLSGISSYEQYF.

This clone was seen only a few times. The gene calls are TRBV29-1 and TRBJ2-1, with 13 positions matching TRBD2. The CDR3 runs to 15 residues. J was trimmed by 8 bases and V by 6 bases; bases with no gene match: 10. Looked up from germline, CDR1 is SQVTM and CDR2 is ANQGSEA. The DNA of the CDR3 is TGCAGCGTCGACACTAGCGGGAGGGCCTGGGATGAGCAGTTCTTC. Its protein is CSVDTSGRAWDEQFF.

The chain links TRBV3-1 (or the pseudogene TRBV3-2) to TRBJ2-3; D is perhaps TRBD2 (6 bases). The V gene's germline CDR1 is LGHDT and CDR2 YNNKEL (reference sequence). The CDR3 totals 16 residues. Trimming stripped 3 bases from V and 6 bases from J, with 19 bases between. The DNA of the CDR3 is TGTGCCAGCAGCCATTCCCCCCTACTAGCATTCGATACGCAGTATTTT. It is translated as CASSHSPLLAFDTQYF.

This clone appeared a few times. The chain recombines TRBV5-1 with TRBJ2-1; 12 positions match TRBD2. Germline CDR1 and CDR2: SGHRS and YFSETQ. V was clipped by 3 bases and J by 6 bases; unmatched bases: 10. There are 17 residues in the CDR3. The CDR3 bases are TGCGCCAGCAGCTCAGCCCTGACTAGCGGGAGAACCAATGAGCAGTTCTTC. Its translation is CASSSALTSGRTNEQFF.

V usage is TRBV27 and J usage is TRBJ2-7; D is unresolved. The CDR3 runs to 16 residues. V lost 0 bases to trimming and J lost 2 bases, with 14 bases between them. Germline V lookup: CDR1 MNHEY, CDR2 SMNVEV (reference sequence). This chain's CDR3 is CASSLSPTIKTYEQYF. CDR3 sequence (DNA): TGTGCCAGCAGTTTATCCCCGACAATTAAAACCTACGAGCAGTACTTC.

The V call is TRBV7-2, the J call TRBJ2-1, with TRBD2 as a possible D gene (5 bases). CDR1 is SGHTA and CDR2 is FQGNSA in the germline V gene. Trimming removed 3 bases at V and 7 bases at J, with 25 bases between. There are 18 residues in the CDR3. The CDR3 sequence is CASSFKAASGVSANEQFF. In nucleotides, the CDR3 is TGTGCCAGCAGCTTTAAAGCGGCCTCCGGGGTTAGCGCTAATGAGCAGTTCTTC.